This TCR beta chain was sequenced for a study of T cells after yellow fever vaccination. In its sample, this clonotype was seen a few times. Template switching with 5'RACE generated the TCR cDNA and added a universal primer site and UMIs. MiXCR, run by TCRdb on the 5' RACE reads, gives a single entry per CDR3 protein. The sample yields roughly 350,000 distinct CDR3 sequences, roughly 4.3% seen once. The sample here was PBMCs, taken 5 days after the yellow fever booster vaccination. The sequence came from a man between 18 and 29 years old who received the YFV17D yellow fever vaccine.

The CDR3: CASSQDREKLFF. The DNA for the CDR3 is TGTGCCAGCAGCCAAGATCGTGAAAAACTGTTTTTT. The chain employs TRBV3-1 and TRBJ1-4; D remains unclear. The germline V gene encodes CDR1 LGHDT and CDR2 YNNKEL (reference sequence). The CDR3 covers 12 residues. The V end lost 0 bases, the J end lost 7 bases, and 3 bases lay between the germline ends.